Shown below are 32 T cell receptor beta chains from a single sample sequenced in a study of breast tumors, draining lymph nodes, adjacent tissues. TCRdb recomputed calls from the multiplex PCR reads with MiXCR, one row per CDR3 protein. The top ten clones hold roughly 10% of a sample with 50,000 to 65,000 distinct CDR3 sequences, under 55% of them seen once. The sequenced sample was breast tumor tissue. The origin of the receptors is a female donor with breast cancer. Some clones in this sample may be carry-over from other donors' samples.

This clonotype was recorded at least ten times. This sequence joins TRBV5-1 and TRBJ2-2, with 9 bases aligning to TRBD1. Trimming cost V 4 bases and J 6 bases; bases outside gene matches: 10. Germline V CDR1 and CDR2: SGHRS, YFSETQ. This CDR3 comprises 16 residues. CDR3 residues: CASSPGTGIWAGELFF. The CDR3 DNA sequence: TGCGCCAGCAGCCCTGGGACAGGGATTTGGGCCGGGGAGCTGTTTTTT.

This clonotype was seen repeatedly, ten times or more. V is TRBV19 and J is TRBJ1-5, with D possibly being TRBD1 (5 bases). This CDR3 is 15 amino acids long. The germline gives CDR1 LNHDA, CDR2 SQIVND (reference sequence). V was pared by 6 bases and J by 2 bases, with 14 bases between. CDR3 DNA: TGTGCCAGTAGCACGCGGAGGGGAGGCAATCAGCCCCAGCATTTT. Its translation is CASSTRRGGNQPQHF. The variable domain in full, completed from reference TRBV19 and TRBJ1-5, reads DGGITQSPKYLFRKEGQNVTLSCEQNLNHDAMYWYRQDPGQGLRLIYYSQIVNDFQKGDIAEGYSVSREKKESFPLTVTSAQKNPTAFYLCASSTRRGGNQPQHFGDGTRLSIL.

This clonotype was counted a single time. The junction departs from germline at one end; a sequencing error may be responsible. The rearrangement joins TRBV11-2 to TRBJ2-7; D is uncertain. This CDR3 is 12 amino acids long. CDR1 SGHAT and CDR2 FQNNGV come from the germline V gene. CDR3 amino acids: CAGSLGGYEQHF. As DNA, the CDR3 is TGTGCCGGCAGCTTAGGCGGCTACGAGCAGCACTTC.

This clonotype was recorded many times. The rearrangement uses TRBV20-1 and TRBJ1-2; maybe TRBD1 (6 bases). Germline loops: CDR1 DFQATT, CDR2 SNEGSKA (reference sequence). V shed 0 bases and J shed 6 bases, with 14 bases lying between them. This CDR3 region has 14 residues. The CDR3 sequence: CSARDGGRRDGYTF. In nucleotides, the CDR3 is TGCAGTGCTAGAGATGGGGGGCGCCGGGATGGCTACACCTTC.

This chain connects TRBV7-2 to TRBJ2-1, with TRBD1 matching over 9 bases. V trimming: 1 base; J trimming: 6 bases; junction bases outside the gene matches: 4. The CDR3 contains 15 residues. CDR1 SGHTA and CDR2 FQGNSA come from the germline V gene. The CDR3 DNA reads as TGTGCCAGCAGCTTAGAGGGGACAGGGATCAATGAGCAGTTCTTC. It codes for CASSLEGTGINEQFF.

This clonotype was observed at least ten times. The chain has TRBV11-2 and TRBJ1-5; D perhaps matches TRBD1 (5 bases). Germline V gives CDR1 SGHAT, CDR2 FQNNGV. The CDR3 runs 15 residues. The V and J ends lost 0 bases and 3 bases respectively, with 9 bases between them. The CDR3 DNA reads TGTGCCAGCAGCTTAGAAATGGACAACAATCAGCCCCAGCATTTT. It codes for CASSLEMDNNQPQHF.

The V gene is TRBV2, the J gene TRBJ1-1; possibly TRBD1 for D (5 bases). V was trimmed by 1 base and J by 12 bases, leaving 15 bases between them. CDR1 is SNHLY, CDR2 FYNNEI, per germline. The CDR3 is 13 residues long. CDR3 coding DNA: TGTGCCAGCAGTGAAGAGCGGAGGGACGGGACTTTCTTT. This codes for CASSEERRDGTFF.

This chain joins TRBV20-1 and TRBJ2-5, with D possibly TRBD1 on 6 matching bases. CDR1 is DFQATT, CDR2 SNEGSKA, per germline (reference sequence). The V end was cut by 6 bases, the J end by 4 bases, with 15 bases between. The CDR3 length is 13 residues. Here the CDR3 DNA reads TGCAGTGCGGTGACCCCAGGGGTAGAGACCCAGTACTTC. Translation gives CSAVTPGVETQYF.

This clonotype was counted ten times or more. The V and J genes are TRBV29-1 and TRBJ2-3; D remains ambiguous. CDR3 size: 13 residues. Germline CDR1 and CDR2: SQVTM and ANQGSEA. V was clipped by 6 bases and J by 2 bases, with 12 bases between them. Here the CDR3 reads CSVDRAATDTQYF. DNA for the CDR3: TGCAGCGTCGATCGGGCGGCCACAGATACGCAGTATTTT.

This clonotype was recorded once. Mismatch with germline at one junction end may stem from a read error. The V call is TRBV2, the J call TRBJ2-3; D is tentatively TRBD1 or TRBD2 (5 bases each). Germline V gives CDR1 SNHLY, CDR2 FYNNEI. The CDR3 runs 15 residues. This CDR3 is CTSRHRDQFTDTQYF. Here the CDR3 DNA reads TGTACCAGCAGACACCGGGACCAATTCACAGATACGCAGTATTTT. The variable domain in full, completed from reference TRBV2 and TRBJ2-3, reads EPEVTQTPSHQVTQMGQEVILRCVPISNHLYFYWYRQILGQKVEFLVSFYNNEISEKSEIFDDQFSVERPDGSNFTLKIRSTKLEDSAMYFCTSRHRDQFTDTQYFGPGTRLTVL.

The chain joins TRBV5-1 to TRBJ2-3, with D hard to call. The germline CDR1 and CDR2 sequences are SGHRS and YFSETQ. V dropped 3 bases and J dropped 11 bases, with 4 bases sitting between them. The CDR3 consists of 9 residues. The CDR3 is CASSYRQYF. The CDR3 nucleotides read TGCGCCAGCAGCTACAGGCAGTATTTT.

This clonotype was recorded many times. This rearrangement joins TRBV20-1 to TRBJ1-3, with D possibly TRBD1 on 5 matching bases. Per the germline V gene, CDR1 is DFQATT and CDR2 is SNEGSKA (reference sequence). The CDR3 is 13 amino acids. The germline V and J ends were trimmed by 5 bases and 1 base, with 9 bases remaining between them. As DNA, the CDR3 is TGCAGTGCTGGGGACCGTTCTGGAAACACCATATATTTT. It is translated as CSAGDRSGNTIYF.

The chain employs TRBV30 and TRBJ1-5; weak D call: TRBD1 (5 bases). Trimming pared 2 bases from V and 2 bases from J, leaving 7 bases between. The CDR3 runs 13 residues. Germline loops: CDR1 GTSNPN, CDR2 SVGIG (reference sequence). The CDR3 DNA follows: TGTGCCTGGAGTCAAGGGGGCAATCAGCCCCAGCATTTT. This sequence encodes CAWSQGGNQPQHF.

Worth noting for this clonotype: A much larger clone sits a single nucleotide away, making a read error possible. This rearrangement joins TRBV12-3 or TRBV12-4 to TRBJ2-7; D call uncertain. CDR3 length: 12 amino acids. V dropped 8 bases and J dropped 2 bases, with 10 bases sitting between them. The CDR3 DNA sequence: TGTGCCAGCCGAAGCGAAACCTACGAGCAGTACTTC. This gives the protein CASRSETYEQYF.

This sequence joins TRBV20-1 and TRBJ1-4; D is possibly TRBD1 (5 bases). The V end was cut by 6 bases, the J end by 9 bases, with 8 bases between. This CDR3 spans 10 amino acids. CDR1 and CDR2 from the germline V gene are DFQATT and SNEGSKA (reference sequence). The CDR3 reads CSAREKKLFF. DNA of the CDR3: TGCAGTGCCAGGGAGAAAAAACTGTTTTTT.

This clonotype was observed once. The V call is TRBV5-6, the J call TRBJ1-2; 11 bases are shared with TRBD1. CDR3 length equals 13 residues. Germline values: CDR1 SGHDT, CDR2 YYEEEE. V trimming: 4 bases; J trimming: 6 bases; junction bases outside the gene matches: 2. In nucleotides, the CDR3 is TGTGCCAGCAGCAGGACAGGGGGCGATGGCTACACCTTC. Translating gives CASSRTGGDGYTF.

Ten or more counts support this clonotype. The J gene is TRBJ1-2, the V gene TRBV11-2; TRBD1 matches 7 bases. Looked up from germline, CDR1 is SGHAT and CDR2 is FQNNGV. J lost 12 bases, V lost 5 bases, and 12 bases had no gene match. The CDR3 is 13 amino acids. The CDR3 bases are TGTGCCAGCAGCCCATCAAATGGACAGGAGGACACCTTC. Its translation is CASSPSNGQEDTF.

On this clonotype: This CDR3 is missing its conserved last phenylalanine or tryptophan, likely due to a read error. The chain uses TRBV20-1 and TRBJ2-7, with 10 nucleotides matching TRBD2. The CDR3 sequence is 15 residues long. Germline V CDR1 and CDR2: DFQATT, SNEGSKA (reference sequence). The CDR3 bases are TGCAGTACTAGAGACCTAGCGGGAGATCTATACGAGCAGTACCTC. This codes for CSTRDLAGDLYEQYL.

This clonotype has only one observation. This sequence joins TRBV19 and TRBJ1-5; D is possibly TRBD1 (5 bases). The CDR3 is 15 residues long. Germline V gene sequence: CDR1 LNHDA, CDR2 SQIVND (reference sequence). With 11 bases removed from V and 1 base from J, the gap between germline ends came to 18 bases. The CDR3 DNA sequence: TGTGCCTCAACCTCGACGGGGGACAGCAATCAGCCCCAGCATTTT. It yields the protein CASTSTGDSNQPQHF.

For this clonotype: This may be a read error: a much more frequent sequence differs by one nucleotide. The V and J genes are TRBV6-6 and TRBJ2-7; weak D call: TRBD2 (5 bases). From germline, CDR1 is MNHNY and CDR2 SVGAGI (reference sequence). The CDR3 sequence is 16 residues long. V was cut by 5 bases and J by 0 bases, with 17 bases left in between. Written as DNA, the CDR3 is TGTGCCAGCAGTCACTACAGAGCGGCAGGCTCCTACGAGCAGTACTTC. It specifies CASSHYRAAGSYEQYF.

This clonotype has a count of ten or more. A much larger clone lies one base from this, so it may be a read error. The CDR3 DNA sequence: TGTGCCAGTAGTCGCCGGACTAGCGGGAGAATGGGAGAGACCCAGTCCTTC. Residues: CASSRRTSGRMGETQSF. The chain links TRBV19 to TRBJ2-5; 13 bases map to TRBD2. The CDR3 length is 17 residues. From germline, CDR1 is LNHDA and CDR2 SQIVND (reference sequence).

The V and J genes are TRBV6-5 and TRBJ1-1, with 10 positions matching TRBD1. CDR1 MNHEY and CDR2 SVGAGI come from the germline V gene. V dropped 7 bases and J dropped 2; count of bases not matched to a gene: 10. The CDR3 length is 16 residues. The CDR3 DNA is TGTGCCAGCAACAGTGGGGGGGACAGGGGAAACACTGAAGCTTTCTTT. Amino acids: CASNSGGDRGNTEAFF.

In this sample, this clonotype turned up many times. The chain combines TRBV11-2 with TRBJ2-5; 13 bases match TRBD2. The CDR3 covers 18 residues. Germline V gives CDR1 SGHAT, CDR2 FQNNGV. V lost 0 bases and J lost 4; bases outside the gene matches: 8. For the CDR3, the DNA is TGTGCCAGCAGCTTAGATCTCGTGACTAGCGGGAGGTCAGAGACCCAGTACTTC. It translates to CASSLDLVTSGRSETQYF.

On this clonotype: A much larger clone differs by one base, so this may be a read error. CDR3 sequence: CAGSYFAGELFF. CDR3 DNA: TGTGCCGGCAGTTACTTTGCCGGGGAGCTGTTTTTT. The chain employs TRBV6-2 or TRBV6-3 and TRBJ2-2, with no clear D. CDR3 length: 12 residues. The germline V gene has CDR1 MNHEY and CDR2 SVGEGT.

This clonotype was seen at least ten times. The genes are TRBV20-1 and TRBJ2-5; 11 bases are a match to TRBD2. The CDR3 contains 15 residues. J lost 4 bases, V lost 0 bases, and 4 bases had no gene match. The V gene's germline CDR1 is DFQATT and CDR2 SNEGSKA (reference sequence). As DNA, the CDR3 is TGCAGTGCTAGAGAGGTAGCGGGAGGGCCAGAGACCCAGTACTTC. The encoded protein is CSAREVAGGPETQYF.

DNA for the CDR3: TGTGCCAGCTCACCAGTACGGGCCAAAAACATTCAGTACTTC. Its translation: CASSPVRAKNIQYF. The V call is TRBV18, the J call TRBJ2-4; D is unresolved. The V end was cut by 2 bases, the J end by 1 base, with 6 bases between. The CDR3 loop spans 14 amino acids. The germline V gene has CDR1 KGHSH and CDR2 LQKENI.

This clonotype was seen a handful of times. The chain links TRBV9 to TRBJ2-3, with D perhaps matching TRBD1 (6 bases). Germline lookup yields CDR1 SGDLS and CDR2 YYNGEE. The CDR3 is 14 residues long. V was trimmed by 0 bases and J by 11 bases, leaving 16 bases between them. The CDR3 DNA reads TGTGCCAGCAGCGTAGAGGACAGATACAATGAGCAGTATTTT. As protein: CASSVEDRYNEQYF.

This rearrangement joins TRBV10-3 to TRBJ2-5, with 13 positions matching TRBD2. With V trimmed by 1 base and J by 13 bases, 3 bases remained unmatched. The V gene's germline CDR1 is ENHRY and CDR2 SYGVKD. There are 13 residues in the CDR3. DNA for the CDR3: TGTGCCATCAGTGAGTGGACTAGCGGGAGCTTGTACTTC. This sequence encodes CAISEWTSGSLYF.

V usage is TRBV20-1 and J usage is TRBJ2-1; TRBD1 is a possible D gene (5 bases). Germline V gives CDR1 DFQATT, CDR2 SNEGSKA (reference sequence). This CDR3 contains 12 residues. Trimming cost V 7 bases and J 6 bases, with 13 bases left between them. The CDR3 is CSVRPQGNEQFF. The CDR3 nucleotides are TGCAGTGTTCGCCCCCAGGGCAATGAGCAGTTCTTC.

This clonotype was detected only once. The CDR3 loop reads CASSLGGGHEQFF. CDR3 in DNA: TGTGCCAGCAGTTTAGGGGGAGGGCATGAGCAGTTCTTC. The rearrangement uses TRBV27 and TRBJ2-1, with TRBD2 matching 7 bases. Germline CDR1 and CDR2: MNHEY and SMNVEV (reference sequence). The CDR3 runs to 13 residues. Trimming at V came to 2 bases and at J to 8 bases, leaving 3 bases not matched to a gene.

This clonotype was detected a few times. The chain has TRBV24-1 and TRBJ1-1, with 7 nucleotides matching TRBD1. Germline CDR1 KGHDR, CDR2 SFDVKD. Germline trimming cut 4 bases from V and 6 bases from J; bases unmatched to any gene: 7. This CDR3 is built from 14 residues. CDR3 amino acids: CATSETGALAEAFF. CDR3 nucleotide sequence: TGTGCCACCAGTGAAACAGGGGCGCTGGCTGAAGCTTTCTTT.

V gene TRBV4-2 combines with J gene TRBJ1-3; no clear D gene. V gave up 1 base and J gave up 7 bases, with 17 bases separating them. CDR1 and CDR2 (germline): LGHNA, YNFKEQ. This CDR3 region has 16 residues. CDR3 coding DNA: TGTGCCAGCAGCCAAGTGGCCATCGAGCGGTCGAACACCATATATTTT. Amino acids: CASSQVAIERSNTIYF.